What follows are 7 T cell receptor beta chains derived from one specimen sequenced in a study of human T cells and chemical hapten exposure. MiXCR was run by TCRdb on the RACE reads, yielding one entry per CDR3 protein. This table has roughly 380,000 distinct CDR3 sequences, 6% to 7% appearing once. Time point indicated: patch test 2, 6 weeks after DPC sensitization. Treatment indicated: therapeutic diphenylcyclopropenone sensitization with weekly scalp DPC. This material consisted of whole blood, taken in connection with sensitization to the hapten diphenylcyclopropenone (DPC). These receptors were obtained from a woman younger than 35 with alopecia areata. Some clones in this sample may be carry-over from other donors' samples.

This clonotype was observed a few times. This rearrangement joins TRBV6-2 or TRBV6-3 to TRBJ2-5; D gene ambiguous. Trimming took off 2 bases at V and 11 bases at J, with 9 bases between the two ends. Germline CDR1 is MNHEY and CDR2 is SVGEGT. The CDR3 contains 11 residues. The CDR3, as DNA: TGTGCCAGCAGTTACGGGCGGCCACAGTACTTC. This encodes CASSYGRPQYF.

This clonotype was observed once. The chain joins TRBV7-3 to TRBJ2-2, with 9 positions matching TRBD1. V lost 3 bases and J lost 4; bases outside the gene matches: 9. The V gene's germline CDR1 is SGHTA and CDR2 FQGTGA. The CDR3 loop spans 17 amino acids. CDR3 sequence: CASSFLGTGLGTGELFF. CDR3 DNA sequence: TGTGCCAGCAGCTTCCTGGGGACAGGGTTGGGCACCGGGGAGCTGTTTTTT.

A few counts support this clonotype. This chain joins TRBV6-1 and TRBJ1-3, with a weak D call TRBD1 (6 bases). There are 18 residues in the CDR3. Trimming cost V 1 base and J 1 base, with 17 bases left between them. Germline loops: CDR1 MNHNS, CDR2 SASEGT. CDR3 residues: CASSEVPTTGSSGNTIYF. CDR3 in DNA: TGTGCCAGCAGTGAAGTACCCACTACAGGGAGTTCTGGAAACACCATATATTTT.

This clonotype was detected a few times. J is TRBJ1-1 and V is TRBV3-1, with 8 bases matching TRBD1. V lost 4 bases to trimming and J lost 7 bases; unmatched junction nucleotides: 8. The germline CDR1 and CDR2 sequences are LGHDT and YNNKEL (reference sequence). The CDR3 runs to 14 residues. DNA for the CDR3: TGTGCCAGCAGCCTCGGGACAGGCGGCAATGAAGCTTTCTTT. Translation: CASSLGTGGNEAFF. The variable domain in full, completed from reference TRBV3-1 and TRBJ1-1, reads DTAVSQTPKYLVTQMGNDKSIKCEQNLGHDTMYWYKQDSKKFLKIMFSYNNKELIINETVPNRFSPKSPDKAHLNLHINSLELGDSAVYFCASSLGTGGNEAFFGQGTRLTVV.

The chain employs TRBV4-2 and TRBJ1-1; weak D call: TRBD1 (6 bases). CDR3 size: 15 residues. The germline gives CDR1 LGHNA, CDR2 YNFKEQ. The V gene lost 4 bases and the J gene lost 0 bases, with 12 bases spanning the gap. The CDR3 region has the DNA TGTGCCAGCAGCCTTCGACAGGAGATGAACACTGAAGCTTTCTTT. Amino acid sequence: CASSLRQEMNTEAFF.

V is TRBV5-6 and J is TRBJ1-2; D perhaps matches TRBD1 (6 bases). The CDR3 has 17 amino acids. The germline V gene encodes CDR1 SGHDT and CDR2 YYEEEE. Trimming took 4 bases from V and 0 from J, leaving 19 bases between them. CDR3 nucleotides: TGTGCCAGCAGCCAACGCAATTACCGGGACACTAACTATGGCTACACCTTC. Its translation: CASSQRNYRDTNYGYTF.

J is TRBJ1-4 and V is TRBV4-2; 10 bases map to TRBD1. The length of the CDR3 is 16 residues. The V segment lost 1 base and the J segment 6 bases; nucleotides outside the gene matches: 5. Per germline, CDR1 LGHNA and CDR2 YNFKEQ. The CDR3 coding sequence is TGTGCCAGCAGCCAAGCTAGAGGACAGGGGGATGAAAAACTGTTTTTT. Translation gives CASSQARGQGDEKLFF.